This TCR beta chain originates from a study of blood T cell repertoires in COVID-19 (dated by TCRdb to about 2020). The study in broad terms: Samples covering the acute and convalescent phases of COVID-19 were provided by collaborators in the United States, Italy and Spain. The material from the prospective study consisted of cDNA or gDNA derived from T cells, B-cell-depleted T cells, or PBMCs. The dataset comprised deeply sampled blood TCRbeta repertoires from subjects exposed to, actively infected with, or recovered from COVID-19. The repertoires were released in a freely available public database intended as a resource for research on the immune response to SARS-CoV-2. Samples were obtained from the ongoing ImmuneRACE study (first 160 participants) and from about 1,300 subjects provided by 6 global collaborators. A de-identified subject ID, COVID-19 status, age in years and sex were almost always included in the sample metadata. Where available, HLA class I and class II types were obtained from metadata supplied by the sample provider rather than from assay-based typing.

CDR1 and CDR2, per the germline V gene (reference sequence), are SEHNR and FQNEAQ. The CDR3 runs 14 amino acids, cysteine and phenylalanine included. Only the CDR3 DNA is retained, 42 bases long and in frame from the first base. V was cut back by 1 base and J by 4 bases, leaving a gap of 9 bases between them. On this clone itself: The specificity of this receptor is unknown. Base qualities are missing; no much larger clone stands one base away.

TCRbeta CDR3 regions were amplified from genomic DNA by means of the immunoSEQ Assay, a bias-controlled multiplex PCR. Per the original workflow: The number of nucleated cells in each sample was estimated by amplification of reference gene primers within the assay. Sequence reads were collapsed and filtered to measure the absolute abundance of every unique TCRbeta CDR3 rearrangement. For each sample, productive Simpson clonality was calculated by taking the square root of Simpson's diversity index across productive rearrangements. TCRdb provides this immuneACCESS table in a form limited to in-frame rearrangements. Some clones are lacking; in checked studies, under half of them reflect an unresolved V gene, and why the rest are absent is not known. V and J calls and clone size are copied from that table; D and trimming were computed from the DNA. The sample contains 300,000 to 400,000 clones, about 82% of them found a single time. The biggest ten clones account for 6% to 9% of the sample.

Beyond this particular receptor, the publication reports: How much clinical and demographic metadata was included differed by source and by participant, and the metadata was provided uncurated.

Whole blood was collected in K2EDTA tubes by collaborating institutions according to the institutions' own protocols. For TCRbeta analysis, collaborators shipped samples in one of three forms: frozen whole blood, isolated PBMCs, or DNA extracted from either of those sample types. This chain is built from TRBV7-9 and TRBJ2-3; TRBD2 is a weak D gene call, 5 bases matching. The receptor was derived from a human donor in a cohort sampled during active COVID-19. Material: peripheral blood. Read as DNA, the sequence is TGTGCCAGCAGCTTAGGTAGCGTAGCAGATACGCAGTATTTT. It translates as CASSLGSVADTQYF.